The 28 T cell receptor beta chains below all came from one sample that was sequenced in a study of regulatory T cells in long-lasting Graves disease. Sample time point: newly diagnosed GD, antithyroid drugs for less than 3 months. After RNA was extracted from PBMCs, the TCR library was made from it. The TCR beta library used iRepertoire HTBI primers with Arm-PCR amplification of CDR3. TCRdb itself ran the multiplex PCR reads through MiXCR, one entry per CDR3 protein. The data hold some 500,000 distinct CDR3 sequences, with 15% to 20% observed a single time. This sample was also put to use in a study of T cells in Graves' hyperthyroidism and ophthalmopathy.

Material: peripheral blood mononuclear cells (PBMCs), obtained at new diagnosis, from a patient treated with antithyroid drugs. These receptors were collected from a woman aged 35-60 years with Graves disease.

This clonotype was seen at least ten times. The chain's CDR3 is CASSLGQGRLDQPQHF. The CDR3 region has the DNA TGTGCCAGCAGCCTCGGACAGGGGAGGTTAGATCAGCCCCAGCATTTT. The chain combines TRBV3-1 with TRBJ1-5; 9 positions agree with TRBD1. The length of the CDR3 is 16 residues. Trimming removed 4 bases from V and 5 bases from J; junction bases left unmatched: 9. Germline CDR1 is LGHDT and CDR2 is YNNKEL (reference sequence). Combining the CDR3 with reference TRBV3-1 and TRBJ1-5 gives the whole variable domain DTAVSQTPKYLVTQMGNDKSIKCEQNLGHDTMYWYKQDSKKFLKIMFSYNNKELIINETVPNRFSPKSPDKAHLNLHINSLELGDSAVYFCASSLGQGRLDQPQHFGDGTRLSIL.

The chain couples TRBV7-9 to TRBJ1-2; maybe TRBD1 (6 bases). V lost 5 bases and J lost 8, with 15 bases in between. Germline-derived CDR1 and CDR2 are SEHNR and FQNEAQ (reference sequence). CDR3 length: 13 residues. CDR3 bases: TGTGCCAGCAGCGACAGACAGGTTACCGGCTACACCTTC. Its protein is CASSDRQVTGYTF.

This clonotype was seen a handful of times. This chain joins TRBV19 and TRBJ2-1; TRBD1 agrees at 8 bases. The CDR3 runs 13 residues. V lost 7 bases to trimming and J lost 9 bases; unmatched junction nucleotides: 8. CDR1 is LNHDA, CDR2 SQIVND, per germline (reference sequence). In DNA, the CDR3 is TGTGCCAGTACAGGGGGCGGATGGGGTGAGCAGTTCTTC. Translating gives CASTGGGWGEQFF.

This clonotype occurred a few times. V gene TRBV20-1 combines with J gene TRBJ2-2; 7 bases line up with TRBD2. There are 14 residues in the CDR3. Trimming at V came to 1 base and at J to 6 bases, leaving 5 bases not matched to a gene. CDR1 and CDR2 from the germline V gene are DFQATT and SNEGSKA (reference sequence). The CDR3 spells CSARVVGRAGELFF. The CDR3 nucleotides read TGCAGTGCTAGAGTTGTGGGGAGGGCCGGGGAGCTGTTTTTT.

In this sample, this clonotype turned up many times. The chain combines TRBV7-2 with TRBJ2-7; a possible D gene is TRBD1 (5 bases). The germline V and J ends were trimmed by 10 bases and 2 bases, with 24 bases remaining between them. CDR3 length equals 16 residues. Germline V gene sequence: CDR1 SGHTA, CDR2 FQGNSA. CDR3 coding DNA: TGTGCCACCCGTACTACGGCGCGGACACGAACCTACGAGCAGTACTTC. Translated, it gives CATRTTARTRTYEQYF.

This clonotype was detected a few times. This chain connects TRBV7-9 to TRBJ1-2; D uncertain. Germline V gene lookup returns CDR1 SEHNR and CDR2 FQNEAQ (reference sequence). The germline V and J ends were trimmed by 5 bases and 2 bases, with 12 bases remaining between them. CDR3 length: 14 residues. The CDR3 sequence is CASSPDVQNYGYTF. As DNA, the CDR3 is TGTGCCAGCAGCCCAGACGTGCAAAACTATGGCTACACCTTC. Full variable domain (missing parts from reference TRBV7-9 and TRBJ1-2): DTGVSQNPRHKITKRGQNVTFRCDPISEHNRLYWYRQTLGQGPEFLTYFQNEAQLEKSRLLSDRFSAERPKGSFSTLEIQRTEQGDSAMYLCASSPDVQNYGYTFGSGTRLTVV.

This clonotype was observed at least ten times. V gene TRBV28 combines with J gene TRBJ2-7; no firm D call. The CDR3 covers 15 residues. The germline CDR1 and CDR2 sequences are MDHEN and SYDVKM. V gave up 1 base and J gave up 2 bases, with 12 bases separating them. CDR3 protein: CASSLFMGITYEQYF. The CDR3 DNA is TGTGCCAGCAGTTTATTTATGGGGATCACCTACGAGCAGTACTTC. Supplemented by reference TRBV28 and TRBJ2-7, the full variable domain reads DVKVTQSSRYLVKRTGEKVFLECVQDMDHENMFWYRQDPGLGLRLIYFSYDVKMKEKGDIPEGYSVSREKKERFSLILESASTNQTSMYLCASSLFMGITYEQYFGPGTRLTVT.

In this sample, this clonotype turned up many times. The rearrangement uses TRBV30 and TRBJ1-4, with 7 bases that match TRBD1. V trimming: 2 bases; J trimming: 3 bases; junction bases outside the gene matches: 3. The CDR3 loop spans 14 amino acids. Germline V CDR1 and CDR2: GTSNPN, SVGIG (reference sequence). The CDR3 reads CAWSNRGANEKLFF. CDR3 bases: TGTGCCTGGAGTAACAGGGGTGCTAATGAAAAACTGTTTTTT.

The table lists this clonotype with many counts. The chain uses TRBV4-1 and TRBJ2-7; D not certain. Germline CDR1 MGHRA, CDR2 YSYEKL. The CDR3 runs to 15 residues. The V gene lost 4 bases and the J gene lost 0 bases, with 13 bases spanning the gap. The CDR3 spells CASSPTHAPSYEQYF. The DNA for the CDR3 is TGCGCCAGCAGCCCGACCCACGCGCCCTCCTACGAGCAGTACTTC.

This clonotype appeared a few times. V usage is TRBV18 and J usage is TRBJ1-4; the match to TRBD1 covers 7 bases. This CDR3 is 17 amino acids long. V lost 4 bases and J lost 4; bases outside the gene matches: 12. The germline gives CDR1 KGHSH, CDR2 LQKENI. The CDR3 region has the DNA TGTGCCAGCTCACTATTTCCTCCGGGACAGAATAATGAAAAACTGTTTTTT. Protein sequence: CASSLFPPGQNNEKLFF.

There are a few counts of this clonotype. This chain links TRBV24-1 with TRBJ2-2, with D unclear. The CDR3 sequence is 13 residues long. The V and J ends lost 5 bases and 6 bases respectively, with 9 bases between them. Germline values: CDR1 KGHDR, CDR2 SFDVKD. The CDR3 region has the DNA TGTGCCACCAGTGGGGGTGGGGCCGGGGAGCTGTTTTTT. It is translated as CATSGGGAGELFF.

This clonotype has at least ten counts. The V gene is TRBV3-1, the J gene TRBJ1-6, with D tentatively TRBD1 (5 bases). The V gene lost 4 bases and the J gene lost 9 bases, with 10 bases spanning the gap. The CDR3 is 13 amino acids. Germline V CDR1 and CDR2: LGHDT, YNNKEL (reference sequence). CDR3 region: CASSRSQGSPLHF. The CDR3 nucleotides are TGTGCCAGCAGCCGAAGCCAGGGTTCACCCCTCCACTTT.

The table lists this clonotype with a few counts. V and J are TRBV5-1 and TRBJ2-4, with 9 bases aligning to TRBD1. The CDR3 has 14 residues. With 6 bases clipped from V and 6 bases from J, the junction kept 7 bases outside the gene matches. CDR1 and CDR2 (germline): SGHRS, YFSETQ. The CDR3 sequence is CASTQDRGGNIQYF. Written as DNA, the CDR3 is TGCGCCAGCACTCAAGACAGGGGGGGAAACATTCAGTACTTC.

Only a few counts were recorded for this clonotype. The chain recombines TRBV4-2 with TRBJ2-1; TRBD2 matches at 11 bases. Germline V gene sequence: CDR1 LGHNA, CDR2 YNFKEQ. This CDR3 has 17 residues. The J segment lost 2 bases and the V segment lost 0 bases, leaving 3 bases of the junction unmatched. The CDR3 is CASSQEETSGTYNEQFF. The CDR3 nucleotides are TGTGCCAGCAGCCAAGAAGAGACTAGCGGGACCTACAATGAGCAGTTCTTC.

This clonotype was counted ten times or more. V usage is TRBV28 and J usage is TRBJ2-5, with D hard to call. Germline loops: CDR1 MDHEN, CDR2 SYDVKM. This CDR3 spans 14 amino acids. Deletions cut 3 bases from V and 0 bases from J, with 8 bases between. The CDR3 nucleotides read TGTGCCAGCAGTTTTCCGACCTACCAAGAGACCCAGTACTTC. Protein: CASSFPTYQETQYF.

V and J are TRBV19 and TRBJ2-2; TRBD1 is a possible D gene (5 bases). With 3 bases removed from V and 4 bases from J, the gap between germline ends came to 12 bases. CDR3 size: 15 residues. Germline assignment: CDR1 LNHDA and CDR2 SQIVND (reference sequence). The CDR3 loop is CASSIPGRATGELFF. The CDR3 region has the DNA TGTGCCAGTAGTATCCCCGGCAGGGCCACCGGGGAGCTGTTTTTT.

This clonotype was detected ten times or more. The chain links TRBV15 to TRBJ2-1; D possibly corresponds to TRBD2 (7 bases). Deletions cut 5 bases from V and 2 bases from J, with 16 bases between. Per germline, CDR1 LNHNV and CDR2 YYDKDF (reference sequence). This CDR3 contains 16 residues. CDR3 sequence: CATSPLGGGTYNEQFF. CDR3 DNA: TGTGCCACCAGCCCCCTGGGCGGGGGCACCTACAATGAGCAGTTCTTC.

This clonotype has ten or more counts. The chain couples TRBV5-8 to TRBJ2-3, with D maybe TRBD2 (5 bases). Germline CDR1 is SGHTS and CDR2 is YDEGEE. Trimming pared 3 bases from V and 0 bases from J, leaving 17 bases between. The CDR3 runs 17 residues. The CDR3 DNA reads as TGTGCCAGCAGCTCAGAACCTATCGCGGGCAGCACAGATACGCAGTATTTT. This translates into CASSSEPIAGSTDTQYF.

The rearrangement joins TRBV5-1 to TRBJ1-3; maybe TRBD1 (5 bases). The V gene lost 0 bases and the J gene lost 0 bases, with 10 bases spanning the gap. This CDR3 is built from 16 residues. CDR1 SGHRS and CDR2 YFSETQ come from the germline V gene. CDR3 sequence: CASSLEGTGSGNTIYF. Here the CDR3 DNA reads TGCGCCAGCAGCTTGGAGGGGACGGGCTCTGGAAACACCATATATTTT. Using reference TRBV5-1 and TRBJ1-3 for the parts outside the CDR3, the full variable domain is KAGVTQTPRYLIKTRGQQVTLSCSPISGHRSVSWYQQTPGQGLQFLFEYFSETQRNKGNFPGRFSGRQFSNSRSEMNVSTLELGDSALYLCASSLEGTGSGNTIYFGEGSWLTVV.

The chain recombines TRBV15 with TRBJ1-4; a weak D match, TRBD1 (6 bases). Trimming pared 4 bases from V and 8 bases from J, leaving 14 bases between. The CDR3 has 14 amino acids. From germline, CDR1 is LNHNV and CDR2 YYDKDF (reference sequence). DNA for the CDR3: TGTGCCACCAGCAAACCCGGAAGGGGGGAAAAACTGTTTTTT. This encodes CATSKPGRGEKLFF.

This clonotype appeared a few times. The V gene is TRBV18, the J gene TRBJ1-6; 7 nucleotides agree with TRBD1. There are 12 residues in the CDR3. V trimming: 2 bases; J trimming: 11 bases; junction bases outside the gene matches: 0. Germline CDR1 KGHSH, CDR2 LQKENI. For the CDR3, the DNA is TGTGCCAGCTCACCAACAGGGGCACCCCTCCACTTT. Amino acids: CASSPTGAPLHF. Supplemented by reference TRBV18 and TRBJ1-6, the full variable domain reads NAGVMQNPRHLVRRRGQEARLRCSPMKGHSHVYWYRQLPEEGLKFMVYLQKENIIDESGMPKERFSAEFPKEGPSILRIQQVVRGDSAAYFCASSPTGAPLHFGNGTRLTVT.

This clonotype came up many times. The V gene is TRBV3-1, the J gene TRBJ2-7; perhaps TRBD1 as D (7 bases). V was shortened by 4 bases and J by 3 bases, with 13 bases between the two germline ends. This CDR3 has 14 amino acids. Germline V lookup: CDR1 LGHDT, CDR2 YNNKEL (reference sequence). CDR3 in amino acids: CASSPRDRIYEQYF. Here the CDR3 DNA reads TGTGCCAGCAGCCCGCGGGACAGAATCTACGAGCAGTACTTC.

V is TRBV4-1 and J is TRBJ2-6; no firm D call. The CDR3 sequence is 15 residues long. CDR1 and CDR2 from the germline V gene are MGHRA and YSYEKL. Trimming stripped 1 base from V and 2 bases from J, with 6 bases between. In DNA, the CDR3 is TGCGCCAGCAGCCAAGTAGGGACTGGGGCCAACGTCCTGACTTTC. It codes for CASSQVGTGANVLTF.

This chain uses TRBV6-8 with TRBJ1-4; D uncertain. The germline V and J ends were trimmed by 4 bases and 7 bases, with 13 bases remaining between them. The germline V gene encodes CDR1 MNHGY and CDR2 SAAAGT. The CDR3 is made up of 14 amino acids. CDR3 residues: CASSSTSWSEKLFF. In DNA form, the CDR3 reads TGTGCCAGCAGTTCTACGTCATGGTCTGAAAAACTGTTTTTT.

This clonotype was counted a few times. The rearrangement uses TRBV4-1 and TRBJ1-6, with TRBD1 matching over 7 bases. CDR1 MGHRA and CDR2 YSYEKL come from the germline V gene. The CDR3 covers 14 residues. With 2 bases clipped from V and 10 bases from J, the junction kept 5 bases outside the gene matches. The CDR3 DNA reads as TGCGCCAGCAGCCAAATAGACAGGGACTCACCCCTCCACTTT. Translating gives CASSQIDRDSPLHF.

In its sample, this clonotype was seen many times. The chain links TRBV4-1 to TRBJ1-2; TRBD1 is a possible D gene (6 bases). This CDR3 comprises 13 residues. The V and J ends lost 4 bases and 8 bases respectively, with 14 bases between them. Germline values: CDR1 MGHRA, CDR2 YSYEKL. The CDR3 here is CASSPDGGRGYTF. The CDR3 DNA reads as TGCGCCAGCAGCCCGGACGGGGGCAGGGGCTACACCTTC.

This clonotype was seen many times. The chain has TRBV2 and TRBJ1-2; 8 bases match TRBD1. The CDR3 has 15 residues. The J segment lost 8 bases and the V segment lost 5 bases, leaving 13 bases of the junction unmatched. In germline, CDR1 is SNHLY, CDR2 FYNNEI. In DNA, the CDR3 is TGTGCCAGCAGTACAACCGCGACAGGGGCGTGGGGCTACACCTTC. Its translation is CASSTTATGAWGYTF.

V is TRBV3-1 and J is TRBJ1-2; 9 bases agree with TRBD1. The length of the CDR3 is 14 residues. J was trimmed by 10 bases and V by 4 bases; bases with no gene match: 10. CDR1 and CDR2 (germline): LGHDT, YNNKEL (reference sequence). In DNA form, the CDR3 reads TGTGCCAGCAGCCCGGGACAGGGAGAGGGGGCCTACACCTTC. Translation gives CASSPGQGEGAYTF.